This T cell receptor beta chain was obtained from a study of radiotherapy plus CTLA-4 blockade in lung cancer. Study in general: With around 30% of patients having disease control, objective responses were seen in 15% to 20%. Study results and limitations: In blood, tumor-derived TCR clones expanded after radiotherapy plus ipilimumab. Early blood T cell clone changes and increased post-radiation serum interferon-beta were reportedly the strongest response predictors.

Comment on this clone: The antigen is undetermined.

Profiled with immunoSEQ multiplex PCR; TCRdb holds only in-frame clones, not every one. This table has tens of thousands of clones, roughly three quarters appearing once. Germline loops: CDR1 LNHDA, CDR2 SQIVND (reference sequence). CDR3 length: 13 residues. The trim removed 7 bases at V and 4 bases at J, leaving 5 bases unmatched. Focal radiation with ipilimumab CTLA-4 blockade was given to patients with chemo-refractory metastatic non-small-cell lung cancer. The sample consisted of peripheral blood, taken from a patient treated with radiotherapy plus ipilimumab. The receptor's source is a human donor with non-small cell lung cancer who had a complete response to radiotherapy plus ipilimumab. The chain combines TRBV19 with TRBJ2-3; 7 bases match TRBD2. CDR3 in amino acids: CASKKLASDTQYF. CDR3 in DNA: TGTGCCAGTAAGAAACTAGCGTCAGATACGCAGTATTTT.